This entry lists 24 T cell receptor beta chains sequenced from one sample in a study of blood T cell repertoires in COVID-19. Sequencing used immunoSEQ multiplex PCR; TCRdb keeps in-frame clones, though not all of them. Of approximately 150,000 clones listed, around nine tenths are singletons. Sequencing used peripheral blood. These receptors all stem from a middle-aged man who had recovered from COVID-19.

This chain uses TRBV18 with TRBJ1-2, with unresolved D. CDR3 length: 17 residues. CDR1 is KGHSH and CDR2 is LQKENI in the germline V gene. V was pared by 3 bases and J by 4 bases, with 21 bases between. The CDR3 nucleotides are TGTGCCAGCTCACCGCCCTCTGCGGAGGCCTTTTCCTATGGCTACACCTTC. Its translation is CASSPPSAEAFSYGYTF.

The rearrangement uses TRBV5-8 and TRBJ1-5; possible D gene TRBD1, 6 bases. CDR3 length: 15 residues. CDR1 SGHTS and CDR2 YDEGEE come from the germline V gene. V lost 0 bases and J lost 0, with 7 bases in between. The CDR3 nucleotides are TGTGCCAGCAGCTTGGCAGGGGATAGCAATCAGCCCCAGCATTTT. It translates to CASSLAGDSNQPQHF.

This clone was seen only a few times. The chain combines TRBV11-3 with TRBJ2-7, with 11 bases fitting TRBD2. V shed 11 bases and J 6 bases; nucleotides not matched to a gene: 9. The CDR3 sequence is 13 residues long. The germline CDR1 and CDR2 sequences are SGHNT and YENEEA. This CDR3 reads CASSPGTSGEQYF. The CDR3 nucleotides read TGTGCCTCCTCCCCCGGGACTAGCGGCGAGCAGTACTTC.

This clone has just a few counts. The J gene is TRBJ1-5, the V gene TRBV6-5, with 7 bases lining up with TRBD1. The ends lost 6 bases at V and 5 bases at J; junction bases unmatched: 7. This CDR3 contains 14 residues. Germline-derived CDR1 and CDR2 are MNHEY and SVGAGI. The CDR3: CASSGTAPDQPQHF. The CDR3 bases are TGTGCCAGCAGCGGGACAGCCCCCGATCAGCCCCAGCATTTT.

This clone has just one count. The chain couples TRBV14 to TRBJ1-2; 8 positions agree with TRBD1. CDR1 SGHDN and CDR2 FVKESK come from the germline V gene. The J segment lost 4 bases and the V segment lost 4 bases, leaving 5 bases of the junction unmatched. The CDR3 runs 14 residues. The CDR3 coding sequence is TGTGCCAGCAGCCCAGGGGGCCGTGGCTATGGCTACACCTTC. This translates into CASSPGGRGYGYTF.

The chain is built from TRBV5-1 and TRBJ2-7; 8 nucleotides match TRBD1. Germline V gives CDR1 SGHRS, CDR2 YFSETQ. CDR3 length: 15 residues. With 3 bases clipped from V and 3 bases from J, the junction kept 8 bases outside the gene matches. The chain's CDR3 is CASSYDRGGIYEQYF. DNA of the CDR3: TGCGCCAGCAGCTATGACAGGGGAGGAATCTACGAGCAGTACTTC.

The chain links TRBV11-2 to TRBJ2-3, with TRBD2 matching over 9 bases. V was clipped by 3 bases and J by 4 bases; unmatched bases: 11. The germline V gene encodes CDR1 SGHAT and CDR2 FQNNGV. The CDR3 runs 17 residues. CDR3 loop: CASSFPGLAGPADTQYF. As DNA, the CDR3 is TGTGCCAGCAGCTTCCCGGGGCTAGCGGGACCTGCAGATACGCAGTATTTT.

This chain uses TRBV7-2 with TRBJ2-3; 7 bases line up with TRBD1. V dropped 1 base and J dropped 4; count of bases not matched to a gene: 8. Germline CDR1 reads SGHTA; CDR2 reads FQGNSA. The CDR3 length is 16 residues. The CDR3 sequence is CASSLVGQPGPDTQYF. The CDR3 DNA sequence: TGTGCCAGCAGCTTAGTGGGACAGCCGGGCCCAGATACGCAGTATTTT.

The chain joins TRBV6-5 to TRBJ1-6, with 8 bases matching TRBD1. The CDR3 has 15 amino acids. V lost 5 bases to trimming and J lost 5 bases; unmatched junction nucleotides: 5. Germline CDR1 MNHEY, CDR2 SVGAGI. CDR3 sequence reads: CASSRDRSNNSPLHF. For the CDR3, the DNA is TGTGCCAGCAGTCGGGACAGGAGTAATAATTCACCCCTCCACTTT.

The chain links TRBV5-1 to TRBJ2-7, with 11 bases lining up with TRBD2. Germline loops: CDR1 SGHRS, CDR2 YFSETQ. V lost 5 bases to trimming and J lost 0 bases; unmatched junction nucleotides: 4. The CDR3 is 15 amino acids. The CDR3 spells CASRHGTSGSYEQYF. The DNA for the CDR3 is TGCGCCAGCAGACACGGGACTAGCGGCTCCTACGAGCAGTACTTC.

Here the CDR3 reads CASSAGTGGVYGYTF. Written as DNA, the CDR3 is TGTGCCAGCAGTGCCGGGACAGGGGGCGTCTATGGCTACACCTTC. The V and J genes are TRBV6-4 and TRBJ1-2; TRBD1 aligns across 12 bases. Trimming at V came to 4 bases and at J to 4 bases, leaving 4 bases not matched to a gene. Germline V gene lookup returns CDR1 MRHNA and CDR2 SNTAGT. CDR3 length: 15 residues.

The chain uses TRBV3-1 (or the pseudogene TRBV3-2) and TRBJ2-7, with D perhaps matching TRBD1 (5 bases). CDR1 is LGHDT and CDR2 is YNNKEL in the germline V gene (reference sequence). The CDR3 has 13 residues. Trimming took 2 bases from V and 5 from J, leaving 10 bases between them. CDR3 in DNA: TGTGCCAGCAGCCAAATTAGGGGAAACGAGCAGTACTTC. Translation gives CASSQIRGNEQYF.

The CDR3 here is CASSRDRVMNTEAFF. CDR3 in DNA: TGTGCCAGCAGCCGAGACAGGGTCATGAACACTGAAGCTTTCTTT. The chain employs TRBV4-2 and TRBJ1-1, with TRBD1 matching over 7 bases. V trimming: 4 bases; J trimming: 0 bases; junction bases outside the gene matches: 5. The CDR3 runs to 15 residues. CDR1 is LGHNA, CDR2 YNFKEQ, per germline.

V is TRBV7-3 and J is TRBJ2-7, with 8 bases matching TRBD2. This CDR3 has 17 residues. Germline values: CDR1 SGHTA, CDR2 FQGTGA. V lost 6 bases, J lost 4 bases, and 17 bases stayed unmatched. CDR3 in DNA: TGTGCCAGCAGTCCAGGGGTTACGAGCGGGAGAAGATACGAGCAGTACTTC. Translating it yields CASSPGVTSGRRYEQYF.

The chain carries TRBV2 and TRBJ2-7, with 9 bases aligning to TRBD2. The J segment lost 6 bases and the V segment lost 8 bases, leaving 14 bases of the junction unmatched. The CDR3 is made up of 15 amino acids. In germline, CDR1 is SNHLY, CDR2 FYNNEI. CDR3 loop: CASGPSGARSGEQYF. In nucleotides, the CDR3 is TGTGCCAGCGGGCCTAGCGGGGCACGATCGGGCGAGCAGTACTTC.

The V call is TRBV9, the J call TRBJ2-3, with D maybe TRBD1 (5 bases). Germline-derived CDR1 and CDR2 are SGDLS and YYNGEE. This CDR3 has 13 residues. V was clipped by 0 bases and J by 3 bases, with 5 bases between them. The CDR3 DNA sequence: TGTGCCAGCAGCGTAGAGGGGACAGATACGCAGTATTTT. Amino acids: CASSVEGTDTQYF.

This chain joins TRBV28 and TRBJ1-5, with D possibly TRBD1 on 6 matching bases. The V gene's germline CDR1 is MDHEN and CDR2 SYDVKM. Deletions cut 6 bases from V and 3 bases from J, with 15 bases between. This CDR3 is 15 amino acids long. For the CDR3, the DNA is TGTGCCAGCAGCCCCGCGACAGGAAACAATCAGCCCCAGCATTTT. Its protein product is CASSPATGNNQPQHF.

J is TRBJ1-1 and V is TRBV5-4, with D unresolved. There are 13 residues in the CDR3. Per the germline V gene, CDR1 is SGHNT and CDR2 is YYREEE (reference sequence). V was cut by 0 bases and J by 1 base, with 4 bases left in between. The CDR3 region is CASSLAENTEAFF. CDR3 bases: TGTGCCAGCAGCTTGGCAGAGAACACTGAAGCTTTCTTT. Drawing the rest from reference TRBV5-4 and TRBJ1-1, the complete variable domain is ETGVTQSPTHLIKTRGQQVTLRCSSQSGHNTVSWYQQALGQGPQFIFQYYREEENGRGNFPPRFSGLQFPNYSSELNVNALELDDSALYLCASSLAENTEAFFGQGTRLTVV.

This clone was recorded a few times. V and J are TRBV18 and TRBJ2-7; the D gene is possibly TRBD1 (5 bases). The CDR3 is made up of 14 amino acids. The V gene lost 5 bases and the J gene lost 0 bases, with 11 bases spanning the gap. The germline CDR1 and CDR2 sequences are KGHSH and LQKENI. In DNA form, the CDR3 reads TGTGCCAGCTCATCCTTGCAGGGCTCCTACGAGCAGTACTTC. Translation: CASSSLQGSYEQYF.

This clone occurred once. The V gene is TRBV4-1, the J gene TRBJ2-1, with TRBD2 identical over 11 bases. V lost 1 base, J lost 6 bases, and 5 bases stayed unmatched. The CDR3 covers 16 residues. Germline assignment: CDR1 MGHRA and CDR2 YSYEKL. CDR3 sequence: CASSQGGLADINEQFF. CDR3 nucleotide sequence: TGCGCCAGCAGCCAAGGGGGACTAGCGGACATCAATGAGCAGTTCTTC.

This clone was detected a few times. DNA for the CDR3: TGCGCCAGCAGCTCCGGACTAGCGGGCTCCTACGAGCAGTACTTC. Amino acid sequence: CASSSGLAGSYEQYF. The chain couples TRBV5-1 to TRBJ2-7; 11 nucleotides match TRBD2. Per the germline V gene, CDR1 is SGHRS and CDR2 is YFSETQ. CDR3 length: 15 residues. V shed 3 bases, J shed 0 bases, and the junction held 2 bases outside the gene matches. The variable domain in full, with the rest retrieved from reference TRBV5-1 and TRBJ2-7, is KAGVTQTPRYLIKTRGQQVTLSCSPISGHRSVSWYQQTPGQGLQFLFEYFSETQRNKGNFPGRFSGRQFSNSRSEMNVSTLELGDSALYLCASSSGLAGSYEQYFGPGTRLTVT.

The CDR3 sequence is CASRTSGSSREQYF. CDR3 nucleotides: TGTGCCAGCAGGACTAGCGGGAGTTCCCGCGAGCAGTACTTC. The chain is built from TRBV3-1 (or the pseudogene TRBV3-2) and TRBJ2-7; TRBD2 agrees at 12 bases. The CDR3 is 14 residues long. Germline-derived CDR1 and CDR2 are LGHDT and YNNKEL (reference sequence). V was pared by 6 bases and J by 6 bases, with 6 bases of the junction left unmatched.

The rearrangement uses TRBV12-3 or TRBV12-4 and TRBJ1-2, with 8 positions matching TRBD1. The CDR3 sequence is 12 residues long. V lost 6 bases, J lost 7 bases, and 4 bases stayed unmatched. The CDR3 DNA follows: TGTGCCAGCAGACTTACAGGGGGTGGCTACACCTTC. As protein: CASRLTGGGYTF.

The chain links TRBV6-6 to TRBJ1-1; the match to TRBD1 covers 9 bases. The CDR3 contains 13 residues. CDR1 is MNHNY, CDR2 SVGAGI, per germline (reference sequence). Losses at the gene ends were 4 bases for V and 6 bases for J; bases not matched to a gene: 3. CDR3 sequence: CASSSQGAAEAFF. CDR3 nucleotide sequence: TGTGCCAGCAGTTCACAGGGGGCGGCTGAAGCTTTCTTT.